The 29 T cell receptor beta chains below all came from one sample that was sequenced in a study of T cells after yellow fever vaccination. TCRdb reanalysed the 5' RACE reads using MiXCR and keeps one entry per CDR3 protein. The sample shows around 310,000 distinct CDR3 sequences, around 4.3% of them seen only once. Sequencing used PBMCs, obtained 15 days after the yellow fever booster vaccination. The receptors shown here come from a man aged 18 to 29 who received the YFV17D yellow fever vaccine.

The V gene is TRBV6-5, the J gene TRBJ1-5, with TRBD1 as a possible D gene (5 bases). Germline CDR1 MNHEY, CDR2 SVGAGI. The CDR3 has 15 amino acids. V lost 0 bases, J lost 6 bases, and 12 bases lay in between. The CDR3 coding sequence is TGTGCCAGCAGTTACTCCGGGGCAGGGCTTCAGCCCCAGCATTTT. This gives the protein CASSYSGAGLQPQHF.

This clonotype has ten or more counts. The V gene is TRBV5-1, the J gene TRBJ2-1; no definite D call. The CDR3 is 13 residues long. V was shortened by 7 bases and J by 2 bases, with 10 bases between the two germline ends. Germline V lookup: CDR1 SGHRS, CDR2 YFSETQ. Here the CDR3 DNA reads TGCGCCAGCCTTGAACCGCCCTACAATGAGCAGTTCTTC. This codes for CASLEPPYNEQFF.

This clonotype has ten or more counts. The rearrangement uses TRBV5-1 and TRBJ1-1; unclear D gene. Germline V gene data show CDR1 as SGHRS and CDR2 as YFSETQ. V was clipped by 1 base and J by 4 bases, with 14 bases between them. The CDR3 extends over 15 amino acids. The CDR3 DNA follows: TGCGCCAGCAGCTTGCGAAGTGAGAGCGGCACTGAAGCTTTCTTT. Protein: CASSLRSESGTEAFF. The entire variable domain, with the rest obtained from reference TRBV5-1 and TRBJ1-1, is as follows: KAGVTQTPRYLIKTRGQQVTLSCSPISGHRSVSWYQQTPGQGLQFLFEYFSETQRNKGNFPGRFSGRQFSNSRSEMNVSTLELGDSALYLCASSLRSESGTEAFFGQGTRLTVV.

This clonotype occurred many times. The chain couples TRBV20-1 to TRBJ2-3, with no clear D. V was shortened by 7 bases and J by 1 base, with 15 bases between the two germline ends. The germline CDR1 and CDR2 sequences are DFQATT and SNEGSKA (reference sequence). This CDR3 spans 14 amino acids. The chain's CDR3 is CSVLKGIRTDTQYF. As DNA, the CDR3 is TGCAGTGTCCTAAAAGGGATTCGCACAGATACGCAGTATTTT.

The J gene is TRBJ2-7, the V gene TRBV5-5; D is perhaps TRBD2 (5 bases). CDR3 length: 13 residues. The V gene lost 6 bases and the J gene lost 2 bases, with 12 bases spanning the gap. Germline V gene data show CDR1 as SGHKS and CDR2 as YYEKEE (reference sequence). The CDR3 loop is CASIPGSTYEQYF. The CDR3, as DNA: TGTGCCAGCATCCCGGGGAGCACCTACGAGCAGTACTTC.

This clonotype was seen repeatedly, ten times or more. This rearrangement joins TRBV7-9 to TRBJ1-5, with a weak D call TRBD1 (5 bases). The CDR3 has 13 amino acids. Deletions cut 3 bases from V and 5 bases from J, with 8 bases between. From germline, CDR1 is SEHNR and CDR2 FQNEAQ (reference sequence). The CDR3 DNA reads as TGTGCCAGCAGCTTCCAGGGCCATCAGCCCCAGCATTTT. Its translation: CASSFQGHQPQHF.

DNA of the CDR3: TGTGCCAGCAGTTTCTCCTTCACAGATACGCAGTATTTT. Translated: CASSFSFTDTQYF. The J gene is TRBJ2-3, the V gene TRBV27; no clear D. The CDR3 contains 13 residues. The V gene's germline CDR1 is MNHEY and CDR2 SMNVEV (reference sequence). V was trimmed by 3 bases and J by 2 bases, leaving 6 bases between them.

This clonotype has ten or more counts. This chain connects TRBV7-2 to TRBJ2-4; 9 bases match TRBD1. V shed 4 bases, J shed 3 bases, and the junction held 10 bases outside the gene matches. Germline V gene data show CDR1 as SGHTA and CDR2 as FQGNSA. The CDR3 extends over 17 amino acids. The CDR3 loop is CASSSGRTGAGKNIQYF. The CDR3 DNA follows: TGTGCCAGCAGCTCCGGTCGGACAGGGGCGGGCAAAAACATTCAGTACTTC.

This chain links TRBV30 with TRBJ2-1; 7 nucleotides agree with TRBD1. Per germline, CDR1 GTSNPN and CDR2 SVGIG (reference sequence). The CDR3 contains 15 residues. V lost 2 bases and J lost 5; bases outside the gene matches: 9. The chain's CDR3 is CAWSFPGQRDNEQFF. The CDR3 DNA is TGTGCCTGGAGTTTTCCGGGACAGCGTGACAATGAGCAGTTCTTC.

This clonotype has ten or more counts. The CDR3 DNA reads TGTGCCACCAGTGATTTCGGGGGGGCAGGCTACAATGAGCAGTTCTTC. Its translation is CATSDFGGAGYNEQFF. This chain connects TRBV24-1 to TRBJ2-1, with 8 bases fitting TRBD2. Germline V gives CDR1 KGHDR, CDR2 SFDVKD. CDR3 length equals 16 residues. Germline trimming cut 1 base from V and 3 bases from J; bases unmatched to any gene: 4.

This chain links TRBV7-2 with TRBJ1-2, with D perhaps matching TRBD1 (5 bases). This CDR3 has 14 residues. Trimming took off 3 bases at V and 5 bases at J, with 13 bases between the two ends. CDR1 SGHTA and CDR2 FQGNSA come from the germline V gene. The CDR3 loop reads CASSLGGRVYGYTF. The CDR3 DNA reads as TGTGCCAGCAGCTTGGGCGGCAGGGTTTATGGCTACACCTTC.

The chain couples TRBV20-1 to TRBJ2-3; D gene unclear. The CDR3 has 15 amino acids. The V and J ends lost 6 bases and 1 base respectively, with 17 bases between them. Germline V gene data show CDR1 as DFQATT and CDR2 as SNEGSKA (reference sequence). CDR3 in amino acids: CSANRAQAGTDTQYF. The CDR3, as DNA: TGCAGTGCCAACCGTGCCCAGGCTGGCACAGATACGCAGTATTTT.

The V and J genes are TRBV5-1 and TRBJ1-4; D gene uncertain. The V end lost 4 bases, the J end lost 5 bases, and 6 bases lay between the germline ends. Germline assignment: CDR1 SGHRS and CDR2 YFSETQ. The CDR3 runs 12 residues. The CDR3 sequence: CASSPENEKLFF. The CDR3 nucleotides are TGCGCCAGCAGCCCCGAAAATGAAAAACTGTTTTTT.

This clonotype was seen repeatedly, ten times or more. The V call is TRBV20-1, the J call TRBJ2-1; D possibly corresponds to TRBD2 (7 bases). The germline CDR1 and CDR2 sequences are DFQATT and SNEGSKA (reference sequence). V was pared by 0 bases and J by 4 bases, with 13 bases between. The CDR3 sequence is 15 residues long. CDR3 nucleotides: TGCAGTGCTAGAGATGTCGGGGGGCTTTACAATGAGCAGTTCTTC. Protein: CSARDVGGLYNEQFF.

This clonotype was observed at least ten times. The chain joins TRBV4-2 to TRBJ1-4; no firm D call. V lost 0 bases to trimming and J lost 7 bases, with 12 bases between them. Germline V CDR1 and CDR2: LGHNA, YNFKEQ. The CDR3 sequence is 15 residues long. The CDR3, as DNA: TGTGCCAGCAGCCAAGATTCAGAACGGATTGAAAAACTGTTTTTT. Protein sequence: CASSQDSERIEKLFF.

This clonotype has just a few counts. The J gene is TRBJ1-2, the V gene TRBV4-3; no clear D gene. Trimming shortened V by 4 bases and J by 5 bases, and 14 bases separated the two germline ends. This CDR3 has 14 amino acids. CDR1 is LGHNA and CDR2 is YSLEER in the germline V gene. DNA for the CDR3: TGCGCCAGCAGCCGAGTCCGGGCCTTTTATGGCTACACCTTC. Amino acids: CASSRVRAFYGYTF.

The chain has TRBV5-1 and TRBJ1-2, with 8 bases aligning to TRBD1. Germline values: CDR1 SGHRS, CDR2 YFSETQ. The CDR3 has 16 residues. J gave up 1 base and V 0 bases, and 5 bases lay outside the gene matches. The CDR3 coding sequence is TGCGCCAGCAGCTTGGAAGGACAGGGATTTAACTATGGCTACACCTTC. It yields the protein CASSLEGQGFNYGYTF.

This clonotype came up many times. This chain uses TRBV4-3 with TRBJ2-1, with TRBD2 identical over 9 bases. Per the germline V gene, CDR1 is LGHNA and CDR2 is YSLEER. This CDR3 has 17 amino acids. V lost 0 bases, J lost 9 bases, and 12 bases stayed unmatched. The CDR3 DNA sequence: TGCGCCAGCAGCCAAGATTTGGCGGGGGGGCCACGGTGTGAGCAGTTCTTC. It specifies CASSQDLAGGPRCEQFF.

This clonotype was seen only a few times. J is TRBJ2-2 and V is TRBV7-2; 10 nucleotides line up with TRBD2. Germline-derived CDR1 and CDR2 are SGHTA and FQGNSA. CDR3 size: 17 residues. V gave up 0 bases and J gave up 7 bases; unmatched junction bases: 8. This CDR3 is CASSLASGGVRIGELFF. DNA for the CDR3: TGTGCCAGCAGCTTAGCGAGCGGGGGGGTTCGAATCGGGGAGCTGTTTTTT. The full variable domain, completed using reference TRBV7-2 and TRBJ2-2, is GAGVSQSPSNKVTEKGKDVELRCDPISGHTALYWYRQSLGQGLEFLIYFQGNSAPDKSGLPSDRFSAERTGGSVSTLTIQRTQQEDSAVYLCASSLASGGVRIGELFFGEGSRLTVL.

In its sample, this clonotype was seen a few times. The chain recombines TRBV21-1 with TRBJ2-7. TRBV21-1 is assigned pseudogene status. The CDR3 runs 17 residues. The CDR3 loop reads CASSKEQSGQDPYEQYV. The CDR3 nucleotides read TGTGCCAGCAGCAAAGAACAGTCAGGACAGGATCCCTACGAGCAGTACGTC.

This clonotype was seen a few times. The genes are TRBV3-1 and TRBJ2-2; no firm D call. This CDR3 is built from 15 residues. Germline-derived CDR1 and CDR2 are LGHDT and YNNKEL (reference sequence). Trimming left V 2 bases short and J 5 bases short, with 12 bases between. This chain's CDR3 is CASSQRAPRTGELFF. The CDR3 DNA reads TGTGCCAGCAGCCAACGGGCCCCGCGTACCGGGGAGCTGTTTTTT.

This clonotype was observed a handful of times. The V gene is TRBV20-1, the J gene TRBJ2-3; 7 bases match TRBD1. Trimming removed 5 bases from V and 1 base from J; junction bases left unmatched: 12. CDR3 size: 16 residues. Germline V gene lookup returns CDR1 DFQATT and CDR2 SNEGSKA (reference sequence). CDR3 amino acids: CSALNKGAPRTDTQYF. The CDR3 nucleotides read TGCAGTGCTCTTAATAAGGGGGCCCCTCGCACAGATACGCAGTATTTT.

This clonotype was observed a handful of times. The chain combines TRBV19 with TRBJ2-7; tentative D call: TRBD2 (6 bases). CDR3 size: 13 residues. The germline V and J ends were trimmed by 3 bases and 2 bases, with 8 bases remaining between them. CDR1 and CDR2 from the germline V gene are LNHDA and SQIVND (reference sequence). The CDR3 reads CASSIRGTYEQYF. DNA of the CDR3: TGTGCCAGTAGTATTCGGGGGACCTACGAGCAGTACTTC. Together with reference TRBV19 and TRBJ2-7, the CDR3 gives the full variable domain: DGGITQSPKYLFRKEGQNVTLSCEQNLNHDAMYWYRQDPGQGLRLIYYSQIVNDFQKGDIAEGYSVSREKKESFPLTVTSAQKNPTAFYLCASSIRGTYEQYFGPGTRLTVT.

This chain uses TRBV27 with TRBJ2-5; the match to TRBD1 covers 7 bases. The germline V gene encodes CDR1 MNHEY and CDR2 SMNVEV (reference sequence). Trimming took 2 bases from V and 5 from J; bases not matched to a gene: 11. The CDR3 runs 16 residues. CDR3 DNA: TGTGCCAGCAGTTTAGTTGCGACAGGGTTTGAGGAGACCCAGTACTTC. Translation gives CASSLVATGFEETQYF.

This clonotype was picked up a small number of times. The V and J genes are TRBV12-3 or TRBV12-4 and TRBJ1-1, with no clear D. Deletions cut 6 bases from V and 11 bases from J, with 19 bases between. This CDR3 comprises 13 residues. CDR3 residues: CASRLDGEWMAFF. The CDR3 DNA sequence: TGTGCCAGCAGGCTAGACGGGGAGTGGATGGCTTTCTTT.

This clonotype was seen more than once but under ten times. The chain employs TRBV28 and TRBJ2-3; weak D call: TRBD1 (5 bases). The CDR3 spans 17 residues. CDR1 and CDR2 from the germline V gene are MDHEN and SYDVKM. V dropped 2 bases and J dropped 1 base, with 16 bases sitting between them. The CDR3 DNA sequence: TGTGCCAGCAGTTTAGGGCAGGGAACGTCCGGCACAGATACGCAGTATTTT. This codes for CASSLGQGTSGTDTQYF.

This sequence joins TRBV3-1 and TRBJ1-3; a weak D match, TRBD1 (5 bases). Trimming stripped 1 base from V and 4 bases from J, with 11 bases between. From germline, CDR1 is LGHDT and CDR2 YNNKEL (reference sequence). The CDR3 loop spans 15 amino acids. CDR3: CASSQVSGSGNTIYF. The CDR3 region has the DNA TGTGCCAGCAGCCAAGTGTCAGGGTCAGGAAACACCATATATTTT. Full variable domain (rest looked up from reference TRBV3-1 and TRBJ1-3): DTAVSQTPKYLVTQMGNDKSIKCEQNLGHDTMYWYKQDSKKFLKIMFSYNNKELIINETVPNRFSPKSPDKAHLNLHINSLELGDSAVYFCASSQVSGSGNTIYFGEGSWLTVV.

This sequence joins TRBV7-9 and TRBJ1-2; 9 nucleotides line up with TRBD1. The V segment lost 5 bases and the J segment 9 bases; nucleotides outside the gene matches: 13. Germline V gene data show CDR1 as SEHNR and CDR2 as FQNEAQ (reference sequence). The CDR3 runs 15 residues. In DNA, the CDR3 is TGTGCCAGCAGCCCCGGACAGGGGACTTTATGGAGCTACACCTTC. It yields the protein CASSPGQGTLWSYTF.

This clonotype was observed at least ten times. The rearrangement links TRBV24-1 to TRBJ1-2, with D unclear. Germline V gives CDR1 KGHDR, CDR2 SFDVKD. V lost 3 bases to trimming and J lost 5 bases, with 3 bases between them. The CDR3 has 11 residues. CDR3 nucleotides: TGTGCCACCAGTGATGCGTATGGCTACACCTTC. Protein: CATSDAYGYTF.